This T cell receptor beta chain was retrieved from a study of identical twins. One entry per CDR3 protein results from TCRdb running MiXCR on the 5' RACE reads. The table includes about 530,000 distinct CDR3 sequences, roughly 15% detected once. This clonotype was seen only once. These data are also associated with another study on yellow fever vaccine responses in identical twins. From that study: Convergence reportedly seemed to mark part of the twins' vaccine T cell response, with personalization marking the rest.

The specimen sequenced was CD4+ T cells sorted from blood. The clonotype comes from a woman aged 18 to 35 in good health.

In DNA, the CDR3 is TGTGCCAGCAGTCGAACCGGGGGAGAGACCCAGTACTTC. Amino acids: CASSRTGGETQYF. The chain is built from TRBV7-2 and TRBJ2-5; D may be TRBD2 (6 bases). Trimming took 6 bases from V and 4 from J, leaving 12 bases between them. Germline CDR1 reads SGHTA; CDR2 reads FQGNSA. The CDR3 loop spans 13 amino acids.